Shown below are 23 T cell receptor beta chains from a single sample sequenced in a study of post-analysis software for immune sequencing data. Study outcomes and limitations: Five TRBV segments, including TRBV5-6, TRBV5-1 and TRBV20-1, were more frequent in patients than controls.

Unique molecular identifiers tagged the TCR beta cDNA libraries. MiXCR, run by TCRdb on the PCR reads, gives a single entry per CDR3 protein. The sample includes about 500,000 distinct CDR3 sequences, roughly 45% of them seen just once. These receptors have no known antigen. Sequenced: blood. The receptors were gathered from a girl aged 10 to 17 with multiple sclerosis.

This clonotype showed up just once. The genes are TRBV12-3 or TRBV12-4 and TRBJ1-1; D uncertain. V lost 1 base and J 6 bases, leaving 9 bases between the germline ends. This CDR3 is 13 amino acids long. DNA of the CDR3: TGTGCCAGCAGTTTAGGAGGGAGGCCTGAAGCTTTCTTT. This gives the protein CASSLGGRPEAFF.

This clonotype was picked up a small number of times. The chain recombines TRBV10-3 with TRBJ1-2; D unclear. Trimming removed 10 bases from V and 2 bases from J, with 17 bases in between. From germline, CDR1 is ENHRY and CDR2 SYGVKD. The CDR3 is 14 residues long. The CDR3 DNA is TGTGCCACCCACCGCACGACGGAGAACTATGGCTACACCTTC. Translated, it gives CATHRTTENYGYTF.

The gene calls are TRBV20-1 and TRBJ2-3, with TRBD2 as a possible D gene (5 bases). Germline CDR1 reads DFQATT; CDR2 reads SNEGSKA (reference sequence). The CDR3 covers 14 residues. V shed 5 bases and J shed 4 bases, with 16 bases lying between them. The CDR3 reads CSAALGLPADTQYF. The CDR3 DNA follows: TGCAGTGCTGCCCTCGGACTGCCCGCAGATACGCAGTATTTT.

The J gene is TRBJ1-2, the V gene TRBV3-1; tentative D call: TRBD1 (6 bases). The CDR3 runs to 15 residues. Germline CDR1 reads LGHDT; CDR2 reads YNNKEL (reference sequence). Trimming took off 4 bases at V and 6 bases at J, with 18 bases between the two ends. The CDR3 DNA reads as TGTGCCAGCAGCCCGCGGGGGGCAGGGTCACATGGCTACACCTTC. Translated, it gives CASSPRGAGSHGYTF. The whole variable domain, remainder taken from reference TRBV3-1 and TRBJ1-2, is DTAVSQTPKYLVTQMGNDKSIKCEQNLGHDTMYWYKQDSKKFLKIMFSYNNKELIINETVPNRFSPKSPDKAHLNLHINSLELGDSAVYFCASSPRGAGSHGYTFGSGTRLTVV.

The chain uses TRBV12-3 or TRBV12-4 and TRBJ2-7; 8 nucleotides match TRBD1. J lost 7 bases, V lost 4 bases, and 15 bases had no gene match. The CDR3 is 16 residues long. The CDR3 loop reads CASSSAQGAGYNEQYF. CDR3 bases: TGTGCCAGCAGTTCCGCCCAGGGGGCGGGTTACAATGAGCAGTACTTC.

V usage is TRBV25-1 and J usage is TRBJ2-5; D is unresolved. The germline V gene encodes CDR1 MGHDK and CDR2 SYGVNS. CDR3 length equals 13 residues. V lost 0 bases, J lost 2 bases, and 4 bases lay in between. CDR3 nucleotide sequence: TGTGCCAGCAGTGAATACCCTCAAGAGACCCAGTACTTC. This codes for CASSEYPQETQYF. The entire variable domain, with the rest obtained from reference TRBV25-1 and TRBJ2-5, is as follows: EADIYQTPRYLVIGTGKKITLECSQTMGHDKMYWYQQDPGMELHLIHYSYGVNSTEKGDLSSESTVSRIRTEHFPLTLESARPSHTSQYLCASSEYPQETQYFGPGTRLLVL.

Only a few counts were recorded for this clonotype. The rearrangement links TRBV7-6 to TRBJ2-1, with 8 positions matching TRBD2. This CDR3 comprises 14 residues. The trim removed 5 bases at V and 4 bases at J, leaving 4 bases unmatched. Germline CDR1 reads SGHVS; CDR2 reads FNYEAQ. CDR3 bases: TGTGCCAGCAGCCGGGGACTAGATTACAATGAGCAGTTCTTC. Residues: CASSRGLDYNEQFF.

DNA of the CDR3: TGTGCCAGCAGCCCCCCCCGAGTCAGGGGGGAGTTCTATGGCTACACCTTC. Translation gives CASSPPRVRGEFYGYTF. This rearrangement joins TRBV7-9 to TRBJ1-2; 7 bases line up with TRBD1. The CDR3 runs 17 residues. Losses at the gene ends were 5 bases for V and 4 bases for J; bases not matched to a gene: 16. Germline V gene sequence: CDR1 SEHNR, CDR2 FQNEAQ (reference sequence).

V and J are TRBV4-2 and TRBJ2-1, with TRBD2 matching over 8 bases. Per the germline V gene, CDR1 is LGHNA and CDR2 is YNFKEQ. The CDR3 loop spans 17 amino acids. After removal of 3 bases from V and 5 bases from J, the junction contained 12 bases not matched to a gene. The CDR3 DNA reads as TGTGCCAGCAGCCAGACCATTAGCGGGACGATGGACAATGAGCAGTTCTTC. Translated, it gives CASSQTISGTMDNEQFF.

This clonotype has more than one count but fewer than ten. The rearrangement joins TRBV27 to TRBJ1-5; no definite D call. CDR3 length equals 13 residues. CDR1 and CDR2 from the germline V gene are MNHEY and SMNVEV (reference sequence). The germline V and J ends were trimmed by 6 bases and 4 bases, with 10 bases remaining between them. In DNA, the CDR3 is TGTGCCAGCAGCTTTTTGGGTAATCAGCCCCAGCATTTT. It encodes CASSFLGNQPQHF.

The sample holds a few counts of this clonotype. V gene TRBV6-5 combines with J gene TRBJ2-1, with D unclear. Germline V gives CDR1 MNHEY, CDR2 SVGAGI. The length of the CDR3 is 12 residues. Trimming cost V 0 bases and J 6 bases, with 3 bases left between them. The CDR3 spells CASSYSPNEQFF. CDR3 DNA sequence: TGTGCCAGCAGTTACTCCCCCAATGAGCAGTTCTTC.

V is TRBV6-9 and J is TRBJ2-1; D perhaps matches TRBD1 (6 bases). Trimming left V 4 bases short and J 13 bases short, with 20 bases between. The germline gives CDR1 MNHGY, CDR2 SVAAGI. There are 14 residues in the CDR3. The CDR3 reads CASSSSPRPGEQFF. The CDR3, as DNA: TGTGCCAGCAGTTCCTCCCCTCGGCCAGGGGAACAGTTCTTC.

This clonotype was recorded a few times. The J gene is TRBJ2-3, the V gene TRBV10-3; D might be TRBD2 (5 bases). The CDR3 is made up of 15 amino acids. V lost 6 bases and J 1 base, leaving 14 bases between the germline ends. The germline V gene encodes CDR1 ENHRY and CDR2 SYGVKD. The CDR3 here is CAISLAPAGTDTQYF. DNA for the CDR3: TGTGCCATCAGCTTAGCGCCAGCGGGCACAGATACGCAGTATTTT.

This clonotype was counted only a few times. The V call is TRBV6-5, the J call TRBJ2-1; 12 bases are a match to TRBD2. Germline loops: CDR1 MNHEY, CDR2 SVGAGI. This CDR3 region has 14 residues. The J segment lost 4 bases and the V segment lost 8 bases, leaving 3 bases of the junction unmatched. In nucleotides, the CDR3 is TGTGCCAGCCAAACTAGCGGGAGGTACAATGAGCAGTTCTTC. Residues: CASQTSGRYNEQFF.

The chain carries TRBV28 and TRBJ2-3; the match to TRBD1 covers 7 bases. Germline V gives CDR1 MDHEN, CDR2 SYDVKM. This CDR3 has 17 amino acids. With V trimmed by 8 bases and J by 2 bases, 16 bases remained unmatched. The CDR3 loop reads CASYGQEPFSLTDTQYF. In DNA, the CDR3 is TGTGCCAGCTATGGACAGGAACCCTTTTCCCTCACAGATACGCAGTATTTT.

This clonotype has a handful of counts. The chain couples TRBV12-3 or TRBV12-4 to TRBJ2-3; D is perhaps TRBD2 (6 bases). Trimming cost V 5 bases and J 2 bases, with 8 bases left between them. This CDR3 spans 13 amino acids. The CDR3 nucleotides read TGTGCCAGCAGTACTAGCTTCACAGATACGCAGTATTTT. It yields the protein CASSTSFTDTQYF.

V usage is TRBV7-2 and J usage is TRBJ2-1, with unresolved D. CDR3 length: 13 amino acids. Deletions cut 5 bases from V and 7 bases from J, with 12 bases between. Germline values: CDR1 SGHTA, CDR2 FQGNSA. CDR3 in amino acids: CASSPPLGNEQFF. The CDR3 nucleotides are TGTGCCAGCAGCCCACCATTGGGTAATGAGCAGTTCTTC.

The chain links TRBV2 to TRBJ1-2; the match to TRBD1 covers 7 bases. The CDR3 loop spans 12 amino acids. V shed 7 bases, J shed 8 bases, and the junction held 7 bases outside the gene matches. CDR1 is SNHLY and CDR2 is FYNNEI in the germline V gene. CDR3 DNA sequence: TGTGCCAGCAAAGTGGGACAGCAGGGCTACACCTTC. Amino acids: CASKVGQQGYTF.

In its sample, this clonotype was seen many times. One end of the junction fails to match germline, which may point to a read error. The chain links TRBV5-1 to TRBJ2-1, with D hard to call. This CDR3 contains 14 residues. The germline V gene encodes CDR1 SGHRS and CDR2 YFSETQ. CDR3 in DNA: TGTGCCAGCAGCTTAGGGCAGTCTTACAATGAGCAGTTCTTC. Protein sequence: CASSLGQSYNEQFF.

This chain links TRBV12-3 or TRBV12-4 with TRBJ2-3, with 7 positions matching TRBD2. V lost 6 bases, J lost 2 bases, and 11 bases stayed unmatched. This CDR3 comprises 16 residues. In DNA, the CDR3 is TGTGCCAGCAGGAGAACGCTAGCGGTTACCACAGATACGCAGTATTTT. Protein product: CASRRTLAVTTDTQYF.

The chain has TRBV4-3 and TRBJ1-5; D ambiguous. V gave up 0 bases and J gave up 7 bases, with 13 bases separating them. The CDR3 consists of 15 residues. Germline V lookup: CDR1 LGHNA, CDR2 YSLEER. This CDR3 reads CASSQEGRGGQPQHF. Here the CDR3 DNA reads TGCGCCAGCAGCCAAGAGGGAAGAGGAGGCCAGCCCCAGCATTTT.

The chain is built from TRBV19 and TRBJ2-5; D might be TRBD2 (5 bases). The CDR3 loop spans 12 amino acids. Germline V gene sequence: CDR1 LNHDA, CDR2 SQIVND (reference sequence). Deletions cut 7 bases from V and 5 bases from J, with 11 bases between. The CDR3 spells CASNDQRETQYF. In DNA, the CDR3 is TGTGCCAGTAACGACCAGCGGGAGACCCAGTACTTC.

CDR3 DNA: TGTGCCAGCTTGAGGACAGGCGGATTTGTAGATACGCAGTATTTT. This gives the protein CASLRTGGFVDTQYF. The chain links TRBV7-8 to TRBJ2-3; TRBD1 aligns across 7 bases. V dropped 8 bases and J dropped 5; count of bases not matched to a gene: 13. CDR3 size: 15 residues. CDR1 and CDR2 from the germline V gene are SGHVS and FQNEAQ.